The rows below give T cell receptor beta chains drawn from one sample of a study of shared clonotypes between healthy human individuals. The repertoire was sequenced with immunoSEQ multiplex PCR; TCRdb's copy has only in-frame clones and lacks some. The sample includes around 2,000,000 clones, 85% to 95% of them seen just once. Sample: naive CD8+ T cells from PBMCs. Every receptor here comes from a man younger than 30 in good health. Some clones in this sample may be carry-over from other donors' samples. Both conserved end residues are part of each CDR3. D genes are given only for firm matches. The size field is filled for only some rows; it gives once, few, many or a size class.

cdr3_aa: CASSIDASGRAGEQYF; cdr3_nt: TGTGCCAGTAGTATCGATGCTAGCGGGAGGGCTGGGGAGCAGTACTTC; v_call: TRBV19; clone_size: .; j_call: TRBJ2-7; d_call: TRBD2
cdr3_aa: CASSPTGDSTYEQYF; cdr3_nt: TGTGCCAGCAGCCCAACAGGGGACTCAACCTACGAGCAGTACTTC; v_call: TRBV5-8; clone_size: .; j_call: TRBJ2-7; d_call: .
cdr3_aa: CASSLNRGLNNEQFF; cdr3_nt: TGCGCCAGCAGCTTAAACAGGGGGCTGAACAATGAGCAGTTCTTC; v_call: TRBV5-1; clone_size: .; j_call: TRBJ2-1; d_call: TRBD1
cdr3_aa: CASSLGLSAGELFF; cdr3_nt: TGTGCCAGCAGTTTAGGTCTTAGTGCCGGGGAGCTGTTTTTT; v_call: TRBV27; clone_size: .; j_call: TRBJ2-2; d_call: .
cdr3_aa: CASSVSDHQPQHF; cdr3_nt: TGTGCCAGCAGCGTTTCGGATCATCAGCCCCAGCATTTT; v_call: TRBV9; clone_size: .; j_call: TRBJ1-5; d_call: .
cdr3_aa: CASSSLTGFEGYTF; cdr3_nt: TGTGCCAGCAGTTCCTTGACCGGTTTTGAGGGCTACACCTTC; v_call: TRBV27; clone_size: .; j_call: TRBJ1-2; d_call: .
cdr3_aa: CASSTSGVPNEQFF; cdr3_nt: TGTGCCAGTAGCACCTCGGGCGTCCCTAATGAGCAGTTCTTC; v_call: TRBV19; clone_size: .; j_call: TRBJ2-1; d_call: .
cdr3_aa: CASSPRTGGPEKLFF; cdr3_nt: TGTGCCAGCAGCCCCCGCACGGGGGGCCCTGAAAAACTGTTTTTT; v_call: TRBV11-2; clone_size: .; j_call: TRBJ1-4; d_call: .
cdr3_aa: CASSMSVGGTEAFF; cdr3_nt: TGTGCCAGTAGTATGAGTGTAGGGGGCACTGAAGCTTTCTTT; v_call: TRBV19; clone_size: few; j_call: TRBJ1-1; d_call: .
cdr3_aa: CASRQSRDRLEAGTF; cdr3_nt: TGTGCCAGCAGACAGTCCCGGGACAGGTTGGAGGCGGGCACCTTC; v_call: TRBV28; clone_size: .; j_call: TRBJ1-2; d_call: TRBD1
cdr3_aa: CAQRRADIQYF; cdr3_nt: TGTGCCCAAAGGAGGGCGGACATTCAGTACTTC; v_call: TRBV2; clone_size: .; j_call: TRBJ2-4; d_call: .
cdr3_aa: CASSLTGGGQPQHF; cdr3_nt: TGTGCCAGCAGCCTAACAGGGGGCGGTCAGCCCCAGCATTTT; v_call: TRBV14; clone_size: .; j_call: TRBJ1-5; d_call: TRBD1
cdr3_aa: CASSPGLAGVEQFF; cdr3_nt: TGCGCCAGCAGCCCGGGACTAGCGGGAGTCGAGCAGTTCTTC; v_call: TRBV4-3; clone_size: .; j_call: TRBJ2-1; d_call: TRBD2
cdr3_aa: CASSFKDSSYEQYF; cdr3_nt: TGTGCCAGCAGTTTCAAGGACAGCTCCTACGAGCAGTACTTC; v_call: TRBV27; clone_size: .; j_call: TRBJ2-7; d_call: .
cdr3_aa: CASSPILETQYF; cdr3_nt: TGTGCCAGCAGTCCGATCCTGGAGACCCAGTACTTC; v_call: TRBV6-6; clone_size: .; j_call: TRBJ2-5; d_call: .
cdr3_aa: CASSIAGAVEQYF; cdr3_nt: TGTGCCAGTAGTATAGCCGGGGCGGTCGAGCAGTACTTC; v_call: TRBV19; clone_size: .; j_call: TRBJ2-7; d_call: .
cdr3_aa: CASSLTTVPASEAFF; cdr3_nt: TGTGCCAGCAGCTTAACGACAGTCCCAGCTTCTGAAGCTTTCTTT; v_call: TRBV7-2; clone_size: .; j_call: TRBJ1-1; d_call: .
cdr3_aa: CASSLVGGTGELFF; cdr3_nt: TGTGCCAGCAGTTTGGTGGGGGGCACCGGGGAGCTGTTTTTT; v_call: TRBV28; clone_size: .; j_call: TRBJ2-2; d_call: .
cdr3_aa: CASSEFAGTHEQFF; cdr3_nt: TGTGCCAGCAGTGAATTCGCTGGGACCCATGAGCAGTTCTTC; v_call: TRBV25-1; clone_size: .; j_call: TRBJ2-1; d_call: .
cdr3_aa: CASSVGPSSNQPQHF; cdr3_nt: TGTGCCAGCAGTGTTGGACCGTCTAGCAATCAGCCCCAGCATTTT; v_call: TRBV2; clone_size: .; j_call: TRBJ1-5; d_call: .
cdr3_aa: CASSLGGSYEQYF; cdr3_nt: TGTGCCAGCAGCCTCGGAGGGTCCTACGAGCAGTACTTC; v_call: TRBV27; clone_size: .; j_call: TRBJ2-7; d_call: .
cdr3_aa: CASSYREGYTEAFF; cdr3_nt: TGTGCCAGCAGTTACAGGGAGGGGTACACTGAAGCTTTCTTT; v_call: TRBV27; clone_size: once; j_call: TRBJ1-1; d_call: .
cdr3_aa: CASIRRGRAFF; cdr3_nt: TGTGCCAGCATTCGCCGGGGTAGAGCTTTCTTT; v_call: TRBV5-8; clone_size: .; j_call: TRBJ1-1; d_call: .
cdr3_aa: CASSMSRGTEAFF; cdr3_nt: TGTGCCAGCAGCATGAGTAGGGGCACTGAAGCTTTCTTT; v_call: TRBV11-2; clone_size: .; j_call: TRBJ1-1; d_call: .
cdr3_aa: CASSLIGDRGHEQYF; cdr3_nt: TGCGCCAGCAGCCTCATCGGGGACAGGGGCCACGAGCAGTACTTC; v_call: TRBV5-1; clone_size: .; j_call: TRBJ2-7; d_call: TRBD1
cdr3_aa: CASSLWDRYNEQFF; cdr3_nt: TGTGCCAGTAGTCTTTGGGACAGATACAATGAGCAGTTCTTC; v_call: TRBV19; clone_size: .; j_call: TRBJ2-1; d_call: TRBD1
cdr3_aa: CASSFALEAPETQYF; cdr3_nt: TGCGCCAGCAGCTTCGCGCTAGAGGCTCCAGAGACCCAGTACTTC; v_call: TRBV5-1; clone_size: .; j_call: TRBJ2-5; d_call: .
cdr3_aa: CASSSLDTMNTEAFF; cdr3_nt: TGTGCCAGCAGCTCCTTAGACACAATGAACACTGAAGCTTTCTTT; v_call: TRBV7-9; clone_size: .; j_call: TRBJ1-1; d_call: .
cdr3_aa: CASSEGPGNEQYF; cdr3_nt: TGTGCCAGCAGTGAAGGGCCAGGAAACGAGCAGTACTTC; v_call: TRBV2; clone_size: .; j_call: TRBJ2-7; d_call: .
cdr3_aa: CASSRTGQETQYF; cdr3_nt: TGTGCCAGCAGCCGGACAGGCCAAGAGACCCAGTACTTC; v_call: TRBV27; clone_size: .; j_call: TRBJ2-5; d_call: TRBD1
cdr3_aa: CSVDVGDGYTF; cdr3_nt: TGCAGCGTTGACGTGGGGGATGGCTACACCTTC; v_call: TRBV29-1; clone_size: .; j_call: TRBJ1-2; d_call: .
cdr3_aa: CASSFRPPGANVLTF; cdr3_nt: TGTGCCAGCAGTTTTAGGCCGCCTGGGGCCAACGTCCTGACTTTC; v_call: TRBV28; clone_size: .; j_call: TRBJ2-6; d_call: .
cdr3_aa: CASSLPDRGAYEQYF; cdr3_nt: TGTGCCAGCAGTCTACCCGACAGGGGTGCCTACGAGCAGTACTTC; v_call: TRBV28; clone_size: .; j_call: TRBJ2-7; d_call: TRBD1
cdr3_aa: CAARLAGEYNEQFF; cdr3_nt: TGTGCCGCACGACTAGCGGGAGAATACAATGAGCAGTTCTTC; v_call: TRBV6-5; clone_size: .; j_call: TRBJ2-1; d_call: TRBD2
cdr3_aa: CASSGGTGPETQYF; cdr3_nt: TGCGCCAGCAGCGGCGGAACAGGGCCAGAGACCCAGTACTTC; v_call: TRBV4-1; clone_size: .; j_call: TRBJ2-5; d_call: .
cdr3_aa: CASSQDRAGEQFF; cdr3_nt: TGCGCCAGCAGCCAAGACCGCGCTGGTGAGCAGTTCTTC; v_call: TRBV4-3; clone_size: once; j_call: TRBJ2-1; d_call: .
cdr3_aa: CASSYGQGAYEQYF; cdr3_nt: TGTGCCAGCAGCTATGGACAGGGGGCTTACGAGCAGTACTTC; v_call: TRBV5-4; clone_size: .; j_call: TRBJ2-7; d_call: TRBD1
cdr3_aa: CASSGLSQNTEAFF; cdr3_nt: TGTGCCAGCAGCGGTCTGTCCCAGAACACTGAAGCTTTCTTT; v_call: TRBV7-9; clone_size: .; j_call: TRBJ1-1; d_call: .
cdr3_aa: CASSLVRREGSYNEQFF; cdr3_nt: TGTGCCAGCAGCTTAGTCAGGCGGGAGGGCTCCTACAATGAGCAGTTCTTC; v_call: TRBV7-9; clone_size: .; j_call: TRBJ2-1; d_call: TRBD2
cdr3_aa: CASSQELGLAGTDTQYF; cdr3_nt: TGTGCCAGCAGCCAAGAGCTGGGACTAGCGGGCACAGATACGCAGTATTTT; v_call: TRBV4-2; clone_size: .; j_call: TRBJ2-3; d_call: TRBD2
cdr3_aa: CATSSLHETGNEKLFF; cdr3_nt: TGTGCCACCAGCAGCCTGCATGAGACAGGGAATGAAAAACTGTTTTTT; v_call: TRBV15; clone_size: .; j_call: TRBJ1-4; d_call: TRBD1